This T cell receptor beta chain emerged from a study of T cells in Graves' hyperthyroidism and ophthalmopathy. Notes on the study in general: By a 13 V-J model, ophthalmopathy was set apart from stable hyperthyroidism. Ophthalmopathy prediction by the model preceded onset by a median roughly 6 months.

Graves' hyperthyroidism was deemed stable absent ophthalmopathy progression within 18 months. Diagnosing involved the use of clinical symptoms, serum thyroxine and TRAb, thyroid ultrasound and orbital computed tomography. Of note for this clonotype: Its matching antigen is unknown.

The CDR3 contains 13 residues. The germline V gene has CDR1 DFQATT and CDR2 SNEGSKA (reference sequence). With 6 bases clipped from V and 6 bases from J, the junction kept 11 bases outside the gene matches. RNA transcripts served as the template for amplifying TCR beta CDR3 regions. The TCR CDR3 was amplified in a first-round RT-PCR using the HTBI primer set. In TCRdb, the multiplex PCR reads were re-called with MiXCR into one record per CDR3 protein. The table includes nearly 750,000 distinct CDR3 sequences, roughly a third detected once. This TCR derives from a woman aged 35 to 49 with Graves' hyperthyroidism. The V and J genes are TRBV20-1 and TRBJ2-7, with 7 positions matching TRBD2. Sequencing was done on a sample of blood. The CDR3 is CSAELGGRGEQYF. The CDR3 coding sequence is TGCAGTGCCGAGTTGGGAGGGAGGGGCGAGCAGTACTTC.